The 16 T cell receptor beta chains in this list originate from one sample, sequenced in a study of T-cell memory formation after mild COVID-19. TCRdb re-derived calls from the 5' RACE reads in MiXCR, one entry per CDR3 protein. The sample yields just under 550,000 distinct CDR3 sequences, about a fifth seen once. Sample: PBMCs or a T cell subset sorted from them (not recorded which). These receptors all come from an adult woman who had mild COVID-19 (a few samples of this study predate the infection). Cell type and time point are not known.

This clonotype was counted only a few times. The chain couples TRBV4-3 to TRBJ2-7, with 12 bases fitting TRBD2. The CDR3 extends over 18 amino acids. V shed 0 bases and J 2 bases; nucleotides not matched to a gene: 8. Germline V gene sequence: CDR1 LGHNA, CDR2 YSLEER. The CDR3 is CASSQDRLAGGTTYEQYF. CDR3 nucleotides: TGCGCCAGCAGCCAAGATAGGCTAGCGGGAGGGACTACCTACGAGCAGTACTTC.

Only a few counts were recorded for this clonotype. The rearrangement uses TRBV18 and TRBJ2-7; 9 bases fit TRBD2. V was clipped by 6 bases and J by 2 bases; unmatched bases: 11. The CDR3 contains 16 residues. In germline, CDR1 is KGHSH, CDR2 LQKENI. CDR3 sequence: CASSHFRTSVTYEQYF. The CDR3 nucleotides read TGTGCCAGCTCGCACTTCCGGACTAGCGTCACCTACGAGCAGTACTTC. The variable domain in full, completed from reference TRBV18 and TRBJ2-7, reads NAGVMQNPRHLVRRRGQEARLRCSPMKGHSHVYWYRQLPEEGLKFMVYLQKENIIDESGMPKERFSAEFPKEGPSILRIQQVVRGDSAAYFCASSHFRTSVTYEQYFGPGTRLTVT.

This chain uses TRBV4-1 with TRBJ1-4; tentatively, D is TRBD1 (5 bases). The V gene lost 3 bases and the J gene lost 8 bases, with 13 bases spanning the gap. CDR1 is MGHRA, CDR2 YSYEKL, per germline. CDR3 length equals 14 residues. CDR3 coding DNA: TGCGCCAGCAGCCACGGGGGAACAGGAGAAAAACTGTTTTTT. The encoded protein is CASSHGGTGEKLFF.

The table lists this clonotype with a few counts. V usage is TRBV7-2 and J usage is TRBJ1-1, with D perhaps matching TRBD1 (6 bases). CDR3 size: 15 residues. V lost 1 base and J 6 bases, leaving 15 bases between the germline ends. Germline V gene sequence: CDR1 SGHTA, CDR2 FQGNSA. CDR3 amino acids: CASSLVPTDSPEAFF. DNA for the CDR3: TGTGCCAGCAGCTTAGTGCCGACGGACAGTCCTGAAGCTTTCTTT.

The gene calls are TRBV6-5 and TRBJ2-7; 7 bases match TRBD1. Losses at the gene ends were 2 bases for V and 0 bases for J; bases not matched to a gene: 4. CDR1 is MNHEY, CDR2 SVGAGI, per germline. The CDR3 is 15 amino acids. In DNA form, the CDR3 reads TGTGCCAGCAGTTACAGGGGGCTTTACTCCTACGAGCAGTACTTC. As protein: CASSYRGLYSYEQYF.

This clonotype was found many times. The junction departs from the called germline gene at one end, perhaps through a read error. The chain couples TRBV18 to TRBJ2-3; a possible D gene is TRBD1 (5 bases). Germline CDR1 KGHSH, CDR2 LQKENI. The CDR3 extends over 18 amino acids. The CDR3 reads CASSPLQGPGLVRDTQYF. In DNA form, the CDR3 reads TGTGCCAGCTCGCCACTCCAGGGTCCGGGCCTAGTTAGAGATACGCAGTATTTT.

This clonotype was recorded many times. The chain links TRBV7-9 to TRBJ2-1, with no clear D. Germline lookup yields CDR1 SEHNR and CDR2 FQNEAQ (reference sequence). CDR3 length equals 16 residues. Trimming pared 8 bases from V and 5 bases from J, leaving 22 bases between. CDR3 sequence (DNA): TGTGCCAGCGGCACTTTTCCGCGAGATGGACACAATGAGCAGTTCTTC. As protein: CASGTFPRDGHNEQFF.

This clonotype was found a few times. The chain uses TRBV28 and TRBJ2-1, with D perhaps TRBD1 (6 bases). Germline lookup yields CDR1 MDHEN and CDR2 SYDVKM. CDR3 size: 15 residues. With 3 bases removed from V and 7 bases from J, the gap between germline ends came to 16 bases. Here the CDR3 DNA reads TGTGCCAGCAGTTTGGGGGCCACGCGGCGAAATGAGCAGTTCTTC. Translation gives CASSLGATRRNEQFF.

This clonotype was recorded a few times. This chain uses TRBV20-1 with TRBJ2-4; no clear D gene. V was pared by 1 base and J by 1 base, with 17 bases between. Germline V gene sequence: CDR1 DFQATT, CDR2 SNEGSKA (reference sequence). The CDR3 spans 17 residues. The CDR3 spells CSARGLTTVGAKNIQYF. The DNA of the CDR3 is TGCAGTGCTAGAGGTCTAACGACGGTTGGCGCCAAAAACATTCAGTACTTC.

This clonotype was seen only a few times. This sequence joins TRBV7-9 and TRBJ1-5; no firm D call. The CDR3 has 12 amino acids. The V end was cut by 5 bases, the J end by 6 bases, with 8 bases between. The germline CDR1 and CDR2 sequences are SEHNR and FQNEAQ (reference sequence). CDR3 in DNA: TGTGCCAGCAGCGCGGACCTTCAGCCCCAGCATTTT. As protein: CASSADLQPQHF.

This clonotype was seen more than once but under ten times. The CDR3 loop is CASSWDRGEAFF. In DNA form, the CDR3 reads TGCGCCAGCAGCTGGGACAGGGGTGAGGCTTTCTTT. The chain has TRBV5-1 and TRBJ1-1, with 10 bases identical to TRBD1. From germline, CDR1 is SGHRS and CDR2 YFSETQ. V gave up 3 bases and J gave up 11 bases; unmatched junction bases: 4. The CDR3 is 12 residues long. The variable domain in full, completed from reference TRBV5-1 and TRBJ1-1, reads KAGVTQTPRYLIKTRGQQVTLSCSPISGHRSVSWYQQTPGQGLQFLFEYFSETQRNKGNFPGRFSGRQFSNSRSEMNVSTLELGDSALYLCASSWDRGEAFFGQGTRLTVV.

This clonotype was detected a few times. J is TRBJ1-2 and V is TRBV12-3 or TRBV12-4; 7 bases map to TRBD1. After removal of 5 bases from V and 5 bases from J, the junction contained 11 bases not matched to a gene. The CDR3 totals 15 residues. The CDR3 loop is CASSPQGQGGYGYTF. CDR3 DNA sequence: TGTGCCAGCAGTCCACAGGGGCAGGGAGGGTATGGCTACACCTTC.

This clonotype was detected a few times. The rearrangement uses TRBV6-1 and TRBJ1-6, with D perhaps TRBD1 (5 bases). This CDR3 has 16 amino acids. V was trimmed by 6 bases and J by 0 bases, leaving 12 bases between them. Looked up from germline, CDR1 is MNHNS and CDR2 is SASEGT. CDR3 sequence: CASRGVISSYNSPLHF. As DNA, the CDR3 is TGTGCCAGCAGAGGGGTCATTAGCTCCTATAATTCACCCCTCCACTTT.

This chain joins TRBV7-2 and TRBJ1-1, with 7 bases lining up with TRBD1. Germline V gives CDR1 SGHTA, CDR2 FQGNSA. This CDR3 is 17 amino acids long. The V segment lost 1 base and the J segment 1 base; nucleotides outside the gene matches: 9. The CDR3 here is CASSLVWETGQNTEAFF. CDR3 DNA sequence: TGTGCCAGCAGCTTAGTGTGGGAGACAGGGCAGAACACTGAAGCTTTCTTT.

The J gene is TRBJ1-3, the V gene TRBV19, with D unclear. Per germline, CDR1 LNHDA and CDR2 SQIVND (reference sequence). Trimming removed 3 bases from V and 0 bases from J, with 9 bases in between. The CDR3 has 15 residues. This CDR3 is CASSMRVHSGNTIYF. Written as DNA, the CDR3 is TGTGCCAGTAGTATGAGGGTCCACTCTGGAAACACCATATATTTT.

This clonotype was counted between two and nine times. The CDR3 reads CSARDGRSSYEQYF. The CDR3 coding sequence is TGCAGTGCTAGAGATGGTAGGAGCTCCTACGAGCAGTACTTC. The chain combines TRBV20-1 with TRBJ2-7; D not certain. Per the germline V gene, CDR1 is DFQATT and CDR2 is SNEGSKA (reference sequence). V was cut by 0 bases and J by 0 bases, with 9 bases left in between. CDR3 size: 14 residues.